This T cell receptor (beta chain) was obtained from a study of cytomegalovirus exposure and HLA in healthy donors. V lost 7 bases and J 5 bases, leaving 9 bases between the germline ends. CDR3 length: 11 residues. Germline assignment: CDR1 MNHEY and CDR2 SVGAGI. Both 60 Vbeta primers and 13 Jbeta primers went into the PCR. TCRdb keeps only in-frame clones here, not all; method: immunoSEQ multiplex PCR. This table has approximately 130,000 clones, roughly 79% appearing once. The sample comprised PBMCs. The genes are TRBV6-5 and TRBJ2-7, with D maybe TRBD2 (5 bases). This sequence was found in a woman aged 40 to 50 in good health and CMV-seronegative. The CDR3 is CASKGVDEQYF. In DNA form, the CDR3 reads TGTGCCAGCAAGGGAGTGGACGAGCAGTACTTC.